This T cell receptor beta chain stems from a study of blood T cells in healthy people across ages (dated by TCRdb to the mid-2010s). Regarding the research as a whole: In model experiments, template switching captured roughly one uniquely barcoded TCR beta cDNA molecule for every two T cells. Using deep sequencing normalized with unique cDNA molecular identifiers, the study measured how TCR beta repertoire diversity changes with age. Four age groups were formed from the donors: young (average 16 years), middle-aged (approximately 39), aged (approximately 60) and long-lived (around 82). Donors of different ages were randomly distributed across sequencing lanes to avoid experimental bias. Using the same blood draw, the study looked at two additional independent replicas of 1 million unique cDNA reads for two donors, one aged 18 to 30 and the other aged 80 or older.

The library was generated by 5' RACE. Sequencing took place on an Illumina HiSeq 2500. The second PCR ran for roughly 6 to 11 cycles and used a J-beta primer mix along with a sample-barcoded 5' primer. A unique molecular identifier was introduced onto each TCR beta cDNA molecule by a template-switch 5' adaptor carrying 12 random nucleotides. Each sample yielded at least 2.5 million CDR3-containing paired-end reads. The Mint cDNA synthesis kit, primed by a TRBC-specific oligonucleotide, was used to synthesize first-strand cDNA from all RNA. After uracil-DNA glycosylase treatment, a first 18-cycle PCR used universal primers M1SS and BC2_uni_R on all cDNA. From the authors' description of their analysis: Each sample was normalized by randomly selecting 1 million high-quality reads, each carrying a distinct molecular identifier. Instead of being binned into consensus sequences, reads that shared molecular identifiers were thrown out. MiTCR, with a Q25 quality threshold and the strictest error-elimination algorithm, was used for CDR3 identification, clonotype clustering and error correction. A nonparametric unseen species model using Euler transformation provided a lower-bound estimate of total TCR beta diversity. Using fastp at Q25 and MiXCR, TCRdb reprocessed the public reads and kept productive beta chains. Records with the same CDR3 protein are collapsed into one entry carrying the most frequent genes and DNA. Clone size and V and J calls follow TCRdb, not the original study. A total of hundreds of thousands of distinct CDR3 sequences appear in this sample, approximately 30% of them only once. The ten largest make up 15% of the sample.

General conclusions and limits of the study: Compared with the aged group, more naive CD4+ T cells, fewer expanded clones and increased TCR diversity were shown by the long-lived group, suggesting age selection. Since profiling was done on bulk unsorted PBMCs, naive and antigen-experienced compartments could not be conclusively compared. Observed TCR beta diversity per million T cells fell roughly linearly with age, and a significant reduction was already apparent by age around 40. Because donor CMV infection status was unknown, age-related changes in expanded clonotypes were potentially confounded. The percentage of naive T cells measured by flow cytometry correlated strongly with observed TCR beta diversity. Estimates of total diversity based on one million sequenced T cells were considered lower bounds and underestimates.

The donors were some 39 Caucasian individuals from Russia, aged 6 to 90 years, who were systemically healthy. Each donor gave ten milliliters of peripheral blood, collected into EDTA-treated Vacutainer tubes. Ficoll-Paque density-gradient centrifugation was used to isolate PBMCs, with at least 7 million obtained per sample. Trizol reagent was used to extract total RNA from the PBMCs, yielding at least 5 micrograms per sample. For every donor, an aliquot of PBMCs went through flow cytometry to measure the percentages of naive CD45RAhigh/CD27high T cells. The CDR3 goes from the cysteine to the phenylalanine over 18 residues. Only CDR3 DNA remains: 54 bases, in frame from the first base. As regards this clonotype: Its antigen specificity is not known. The junction does not match germline at one end; this may be a read error.

Sequenced input: blood. The clonotype comes from an elderly woman in good health. Donor details come from another sample of the same person, matched by shared clones. The chain joins TRBV12-3 or TRBV12-4 to TRBJ1-1; 10 bases in the middle match TRBD1. In nucleotides, the sequence is TGTGCCGGCAGTAGAACCGACAGGGGGCATGGACTGAACACTGAAGCTTTCTTT. It specifies CAGSRTDRGHGLNTEAFF.